This entry lists 16 T cell receptor beta chains sequenced from one sample in a study of cytomegalovirus exposure and HLA in healthy donors. Primers for the PCR totalled 60 Vbeta and 13 Jbeta. Data came from immunoSEQ multiplex PCR; TCRdb stores just in-frame clones and leaves some out. The table lists more than 70,000 clones, about three quarters of them singletons. The sequenced sample was PBMCs. The receptors derive from a man between 25 and 39 years old in good health and CMV-seropositive.

The V gene is TRBV29-1, the J gene TRBJ1-1, with 8 positions matching TRBD1. The CDR3 is 13 residues long. Germline values: CDR1 SQVTM, CDR2 ANQGSEA. V shed 7 bases and J 7 bases; nucleotides not matched to a gene: 11. The CDR3 here is CSADPGGLSEAFF. In nucleotides, the CDR3 is TGCAGCGCCGACCCAGGGGGCCTAAGTGAAGCTTTCTTT.

The chain links TRBV6-1 to TRBJ2-5; 7 bases fit TRBD2. The CDR3 sequence is 14 residues long. CDR1 MNHNS and CDR2 SASEGT come from the germline V gene. V was pared by 2 bases and J by 4 bases, with 4 bases of the junction left unmatched. The CDR3 nucleotides read TGTGCCAGCAGTGAAAGAGGGAGGGGAGAGACCCAGTACTTC. This encodes CASSERGRGETQYF.

The chain uses TRBV19 and TRBJ2-2; 8 bases map to TRBD1. The J segment lost 7 bases and the V segment lost 7 bases, leaving 8 bases of the junction unmatched. This CDR3 has 14 residues. CDR1 LNHDA and CDR2 SQIVND come from the germline V gene (reference sequence). The CDR3 region is CASTRQGLGGELFF. The CDR3 DNA reads TGTGCCAGTACCCGACAGGGGTTGGGCGGGGAGCTGTTTTTT. Full variable domain (rest looked up from reference TRBV19 and TRBJ2-2): DGGITQSPKYLFRKEGQNVTLSCEQNLNHDAMYWYRQDPGQGLRLIYYSQIVNDFQKGDIAEGYSVSREKKESFPLTVTSAQKNPTAFYLCASTRQGLGGELFFGEGSRLTVL.

This clone came up a few times. This rearrangement joins TRBV5-1 to TRBJ2-1, with 8 bases identical to TRBD1. Germline trimming cut 4 bases from V and 4 bases from J; bases unmatched to any gene: 7. The CDR3 is 15 residues long. Germline CDR1 SGHRS, CDR2 YFSETQ. In DNA form, the CDR3 reads TGCGCCAGCAGCCCCGGGACAGGTGTGTACAATGAGCAGTTCTTC. It is translated as CASSPGTGVYNEQFF.

The J gene is TRBJ2-7, the V gene TRBV5-4, with TRBD1 identical over 10 bases. Looked up from germline, CDR1 is SGHNT and CDR2 is YYREEE (reference sequence). V lost 6 bases, J lost 1 base, and 7 bases stayed unmatched. This CDR3 contains 15 residues. The CDR3 coding sequence is TGTGCCAGCAAGAGGTCGGGACAGGGGTCCTACGAGCAGTACTTC. This translates into CASKRSGQGSYEQYF.

This clone occurred once. The V gene is TRBV29-1, the J gene TRBJ1-3; D may be TRBD1 (5 bases). V dropped 3 bases and J dropped 4 bases, with 13 bases sitting between them. There are 14 residues in the CDR3. Germline V gene sequence: CDR1 SQVTM, CDR2 ANQGSEA. DNA of the CDR3: TGCAGCGTTGAGCCGCGACAGATCGGAAACACCATATATTTT. Translating gives CSVEPRQIGNTIYF.

V usage is TRBV28 and J usage is TRBJ1-4, with a weak D call TRBD1 (5 bases). Germline CDR1 and CDR2: MDHEN and SYDVKM. The CDR3 runs to 16 residues. Deletions cut 7 bases from V and 6 bases from J, with 21 bases between. Here the CDR3 reads CASTPGPSARYEKLFF. The CDR3 DNA is TGTGCCAGCACCCCAGGGCCCTCGGCCAGATATGAAAAACTGTTTTTT.

The chain has TRBV2 and TRBJ2-3; 7 bases line up with TRBD1. With 7 bases clipped from V and 2 bases from J, the junction kept 3 bases outside the gene matches. Germline values: CDR1 SNHLY, CDR2 FYNNEI. There are 13 residues in the CDR3. DNA of the CDR3: TGTGCCAGCACGGGACAGAACACAGATACGCAGTATTTT. Amino acid sequence: CASTGQNTDTQYF.

A word on this clone: Other nucleotide sequences in the sample specify the same CDR3. The genes are TRBV5-1 and TRBJ1-1; D call uncertain. This CDR3 spans 13 amino acids. V lost 0 bases and J 2 bases, leaving 5 bases between the germline ends. In germline, CDR1 is SGHRS, CDR2 YFSETQ. The CDR3 spells CASSLELNTEAFF. The CDR3 nucleotides are TGCGCCAGCAGCTTGGAGCTAAACACTGAAGCTTTCTTT.

The chain joins TRBV5-1 to TRBJ2-2; 9 positions agree with TRBD2. Germline values: CDR1 SGHRS, CDR2 YFSETQ. CDR3 length: 14 amino acids. The V gene end was trimmed by 5 bases and the J gene end by 7 bases; junction bases not matched to a gene: 6. In DNA form, the CDR3 reads TGCGCCAGCAGGCCCTTAGCGGGGGACGGGGAGCTGTTTTTT. This sequence encodes CASRPLAGDGELFF. The whole variable domain, remainder taken from reference TRBV5-1 and TRBJ2-2, is KAGVTQTPRYLIKTRGQQVTLSCSPISGHRSVSWYQQTPGQGLQFLFEYFSETQRNKGNFPGRFSGRQFSNSRSEMNVSTLELGDSALYLCASRPLAGDGELFFGEGSRLTVL.

This chain joins TRBV5-1 and TRBJ2-3; maybe TRBD1 (5 bases). The V end was cut by 1 base, the J end by 0 bases, with 9 bases between. In germline, CDR1 is SGHRS, CDR2 YFSETQ. This CDR3 region has 15 residues. The CDR3 region is CASSLTGYSTDTQYF. The CDR3 DNA sequence: TGCGCCAGCAGCTTGACAGGTTATAGCACAGATACGCAGTATTTT.

The chain uses TRBV18 and TRBJ2-1; D gene unclear. Germline-derived CDR1 and CDR2 are KGHSH and LQKENI. The length of the CDR3 is 11 residues. V lost 5 bases to trimming and J lost 12 bases, with 11 bases between them. The CDR3, as DNA: TGTGCCAGCTCATCCCAGGTCGTGCAGTTCTTC. It encodes CASSSQVVQFF. Full variable domain (remainder filled in from reference TRBV18 and TRBJ2-1): NAGVMQNPRHLVRRRGQEARLRCSPMKGHSHVYWYRQLPEEGLKFMVYLQKENIIDESGMPKERFSAEFPKEGPSILRIQQVVRGDSAAYFCASSSQVVQFFGPGTRLTVL.

This sequence joins TRBV19 and TRBJ1-1; 8 bases map to TRBD1. This CDR3 has 22 amino acids. The V gene's germline CDR1 is LNHDA and CDR2 SQIVND (reference sequence). J lost 3 bases, V lost 4 bases, and 28 bases had no gene match. The CDR3 is CASSKGHRGNTGGWVGDTEAFF. The CDR3 region has the DNA TGTGCCAGTAGTAAGGGCCACAGGGGAAATACAGGGGGTTGGGTAGGGGACACTGAAGCTTTCTTT.

The rearrangement uses TRBV10-3 and TRBJ1-5; 7 bases align to TRBD1. Losses at the gene ends were 10 bases for V and 5 bases for J; bases not matched to a gene: 8. Germline V lookup: CDR1 ENHRY, CDR2 SYGVKD. This CDR3 comprises 13 residues. CDR3 nucleotide sequence: TGTGCCACCCACAGGGGCATCGATCAGCCCCAGCATTTT. Protein sequence: CATHRGIDQPQHF.

V and J are TRBV10-3 and TRBJ2-7; TRBD1 might be the D (8 bases). Trimming left V 11 bases short and J 0 bases short, with 17 bases between. Germline CDR1 is ENHRY and CDR2 is SYGVKD. The CDR3 is 14 residues long. As DNA, the CDR3 is TGTGCCGTAGGGGGGGACAGGAGCTCCTACGAGCAGTACTTC. Translating gives CAVGGDRSSYEQYF.

The CDR3: CASSTSSSGELFF. CDR3 in DNA: TGTGCCAGCAGCACTTCGAGCTCCGGGGAGCTGTTTTTT. V is TRBV7-3 and J is TRBJ2-2, with D unresolved. The CDR3 length is 13 residues. V lost 5 bases to trimming and J lost 6 bases, with 10 bases between them. Germline values: CDR1 SGHTA, CDR2 FQGTGA.